This entry lists 7 T cell receptor beta chains sequenced from one sample in a study of cytomegalovirus exposure and HLA in healthy donors. The repertoire was sequenced with immunoSEQ multiplex PCR; TCRdb's copy has only in-frame clones and lacks some. The sample carries about 98,000 clones, around 90% recorded once. The sequencing sample was made of PBMCs. The source is a woman in her twenties or thirties in good health and CMV-seronegative.

This rearrangement joins TRBV19 to TRBJ2-3, with 8 nucleotides matching TRBD1. The germline gives CDR1 LNHDA, CDR2 SQIVND (reference sequence). CDR3 length equals 15 residues. V trimming: 6 bases; J trimming: 6 bases; junction bases outside the gene matches: 11. The CDR3 bases are TGTGCCAGTAGCTTCGGACAGGGCGGCTATGATACGCAGTATTTT. Its protein product is CASSFGQGGYDTQYF.

This CDR3 is CASSLGASGTGETQYF. The CDR3 DNA follows: TGTGCCAGCAGCTTAGGTGCTAGCGGGACGGGGGAGACCCAGTACTTC. This chain joins TRBV11-3 and TRBJ2-5, with 9 bases identical to TRBD2. Germline CDR1 SGHNT, CDR2 YENEEA. CDR3 length equals 16 residues. J gave up 5 bases and V 1 base, and 8 bases lay outside the gene matches.

This clone was counted a single time. This chain uses TRBV7-2 with TRBJ2-7, with 7 positions matching TRBD2. The CDR3 runs to 15 residues. Germline V gives CDR1 SGHTA, CDR2 FQGNSA. Trimming took 6 bases from V and 5 from J; bases not matched to a gene: 13. The CDR3 DNA reads as TGTGCCAGCAGGATCAAGGGACTAAAGTTCCACGAGCAGTACTTC. Protein: CASRIKGLKFHEQYF. The full variable domain, in which reference TRBV7-2 and TRBJ2-7 provide the parts outside the CDR3, is GAGVSQSPSNKVTEKGKDVELRCDPISGHTALYWYRQSLGQGLEFLIYFQGNSAPDKSGLPSDRFSAERTGGSVSTLTIQRTQQEDSAVYLCASRIKGLKFHEQYFGPGTRLTVT.

The chain employs TRBV9 and TRBJ2-2; 7 bases fit TRBD2. This CDR3 region has 13 residues. Trimming removed 3 bases from V and 4 bases from J; junction bases left unmatched: 0. Germline V gene data show CDR1 as SGDLS and CDR2 as YYNGEE. The chain's CDR3 is CASSGEGTGELFF. CDR3 sequence (DNA): TGTGCCAGCAGCGGGGAGGGCACCGGGGAGCTGTTTTTT.

The chain carries TRBV5-1 and TRBJ1-5; tentatively, D is TRBD1 (5 bases). This CDR3 has 15 amino acids. V lost 4 bases, J lost 2 bases, and 13 bases lay in between. Germline CDR1 is SGHRS and CDR2 is YFSETQ. The chain's CDR3 is CASSQTPGGNQPQHF. The CDR3 nucleotides read TGCGCCAGCAGCCAGACTCCGGGGGGCAATCAGCCCCAGCATTTT.

The chain links TRBV9 to TRBJ2-1, with 8 bases identical to TRBD1. CDR1 is SGDLS, CDR2 YYNGEE, per germline. This CDR3 is built from 18 residues. The V and J ends lost 0 bases and 4 bases, in that order; junction bases with no gene match: 12. The DNA of the CDR3 is TGTGCCAGCAGCGTAGGTGGGCAGGGGGCTCGATCATACAATGAGCAGTTCTTC. As protein: CASSVGGQGARSYNEQFF.

J is TRBJ1-1 and V is TRBV5-1; D ambiguous. From germline, CDR1 is SGHRS and CDR2 YFSETQ. The CDR3 extends over 14 amino acids. Trimming pared 6 bases from V and 6 bases from J, leaving 18 bases between. This CDR3 reads CASNWAGGGPEAFF. The DNA for the CDR3 is TGCGCCAGCAACTGGGCGGGTGGCGGGCCTGAAGCTTTCTTT.